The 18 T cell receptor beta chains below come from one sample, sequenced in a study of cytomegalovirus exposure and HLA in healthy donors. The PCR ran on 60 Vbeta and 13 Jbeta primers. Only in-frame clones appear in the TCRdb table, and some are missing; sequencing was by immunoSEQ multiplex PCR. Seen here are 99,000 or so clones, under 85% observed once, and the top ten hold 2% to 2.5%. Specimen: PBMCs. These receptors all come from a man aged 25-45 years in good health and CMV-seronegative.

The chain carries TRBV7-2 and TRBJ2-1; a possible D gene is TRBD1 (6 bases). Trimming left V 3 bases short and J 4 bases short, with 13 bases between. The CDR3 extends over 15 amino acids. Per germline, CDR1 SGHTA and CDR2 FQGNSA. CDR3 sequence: CASSFSATGYNEQFF. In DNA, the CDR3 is TGTGCCAGCAGCTTTAGCGCGACAGGATACAATGAGCAGTTCTTC.

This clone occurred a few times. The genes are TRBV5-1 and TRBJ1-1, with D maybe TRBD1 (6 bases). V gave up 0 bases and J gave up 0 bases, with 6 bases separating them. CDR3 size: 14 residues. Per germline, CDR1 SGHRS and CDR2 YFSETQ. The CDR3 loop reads CASSLDRVNTEAFF. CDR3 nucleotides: TGCGCCAGCAGCTTGGACAGGGTGAACACTGAAGCTTTCTTT.

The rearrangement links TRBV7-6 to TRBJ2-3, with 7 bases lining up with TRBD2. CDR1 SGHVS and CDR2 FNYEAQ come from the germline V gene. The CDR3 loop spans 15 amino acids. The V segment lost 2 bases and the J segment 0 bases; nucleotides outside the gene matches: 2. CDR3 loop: CASSLLAASTDTQYF. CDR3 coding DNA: TGTGCCAGCAGCTTACTAGCGGCTAGCACAGATACGCAGTATTTT.

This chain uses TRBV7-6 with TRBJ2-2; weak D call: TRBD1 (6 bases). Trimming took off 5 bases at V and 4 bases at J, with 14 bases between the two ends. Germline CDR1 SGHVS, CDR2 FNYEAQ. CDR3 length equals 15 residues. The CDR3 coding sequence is TGTGCCAGCAGCCGAATCGCACAGGGCACCGGGGAGCTGTTTTTT. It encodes CASSRIAQGTGELFF. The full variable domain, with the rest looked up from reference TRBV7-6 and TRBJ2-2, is GAGVSQSPRYKVTKRGQDVALRCDPISGHVSLYWYRQALGQGPEFLTYFNYEAQQDKSGLPNDRFSAERPEGSISTLTIQRTEQRDSAMYRCASSRIAQGTGELFFGEGSRLTVL.

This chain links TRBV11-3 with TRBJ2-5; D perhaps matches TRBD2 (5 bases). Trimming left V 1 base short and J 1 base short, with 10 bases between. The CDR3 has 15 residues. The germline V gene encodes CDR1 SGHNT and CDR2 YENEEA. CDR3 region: CASSLGEGPQETQYF. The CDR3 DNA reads TGTGCCAGCAGCTTAGGTGAGGGTCCCCAAGAGACCCAGTACTTC.

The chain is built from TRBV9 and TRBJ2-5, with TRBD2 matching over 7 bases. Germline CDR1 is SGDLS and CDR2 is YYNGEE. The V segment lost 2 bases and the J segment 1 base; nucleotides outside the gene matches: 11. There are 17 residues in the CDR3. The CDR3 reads CASSVGLAEVSQETQYF. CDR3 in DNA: TGTGCCAGCAGCGTGGGCCTAGCGGAGGTCTCCCAAGAGACCCAGTACTTC.

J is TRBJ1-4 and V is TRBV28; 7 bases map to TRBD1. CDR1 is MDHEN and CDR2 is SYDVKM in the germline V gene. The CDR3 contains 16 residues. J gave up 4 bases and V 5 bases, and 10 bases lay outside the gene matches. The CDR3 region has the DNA TGTGCCAGCAGTCCCCCAGGGACAGACTTTAATGAAAAACTGTTTTTT. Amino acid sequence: CASSPPGTDFNEKLFF.

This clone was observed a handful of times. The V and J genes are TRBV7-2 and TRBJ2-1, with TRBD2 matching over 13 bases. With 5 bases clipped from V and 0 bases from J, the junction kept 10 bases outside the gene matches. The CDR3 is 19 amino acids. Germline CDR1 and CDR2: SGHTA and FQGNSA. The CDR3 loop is CASSRTSGSSISSYNEQFF. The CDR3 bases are TGTGCCAGCAGCAGGACTAGCGGGAGTTCGATCAGCTCCTACAATGAGCAGTTCTTC.

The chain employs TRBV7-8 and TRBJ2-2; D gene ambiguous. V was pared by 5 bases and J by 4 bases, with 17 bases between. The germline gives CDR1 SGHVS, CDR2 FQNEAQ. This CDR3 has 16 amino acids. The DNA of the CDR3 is TGTGCCAGCAGCCCGCTGGCCCCCACCCCCACCGGGGAGCTGTTTTTT. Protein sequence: CASSPLAPTPTGELFF.

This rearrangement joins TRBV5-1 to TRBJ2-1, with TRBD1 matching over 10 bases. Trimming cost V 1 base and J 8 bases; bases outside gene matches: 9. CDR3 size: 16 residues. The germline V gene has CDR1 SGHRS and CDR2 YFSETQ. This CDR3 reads CASSLYPTGGMDEQFF. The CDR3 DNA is TGCGCCAGCAGCTTGTATCCGACAGGGGGCATGGATGAGCAGTTCTTC.

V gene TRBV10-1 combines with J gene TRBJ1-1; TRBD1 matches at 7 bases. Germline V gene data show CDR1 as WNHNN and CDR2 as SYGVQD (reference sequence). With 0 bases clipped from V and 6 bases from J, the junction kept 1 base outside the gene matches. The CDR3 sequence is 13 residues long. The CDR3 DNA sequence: TGCGCCAGCAGTGAGTCCCAGGGGGCTGAAGCTTTCTTT. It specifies CASSESQGAEAFF.

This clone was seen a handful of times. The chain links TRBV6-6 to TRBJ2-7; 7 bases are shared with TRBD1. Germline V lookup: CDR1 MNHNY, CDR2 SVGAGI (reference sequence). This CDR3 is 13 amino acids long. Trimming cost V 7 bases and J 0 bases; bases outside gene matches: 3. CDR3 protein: CASTTGSSYEQYF. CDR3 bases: TGTGCCAGCACGACAGGGTCCTCCTACGAGCAGTACTTC.

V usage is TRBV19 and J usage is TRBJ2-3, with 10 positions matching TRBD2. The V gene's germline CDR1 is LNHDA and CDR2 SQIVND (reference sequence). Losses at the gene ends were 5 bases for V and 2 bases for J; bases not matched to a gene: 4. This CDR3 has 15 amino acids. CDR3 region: CASSSLAGVTDTQYF. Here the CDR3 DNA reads TGTGCCAGTAGTTCCCTAGCGGGAGTCACAGATACGCAGTATTTT.

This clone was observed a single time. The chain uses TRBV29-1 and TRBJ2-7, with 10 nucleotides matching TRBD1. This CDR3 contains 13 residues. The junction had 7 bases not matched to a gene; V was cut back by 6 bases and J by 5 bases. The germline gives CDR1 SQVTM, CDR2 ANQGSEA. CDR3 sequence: CSVQGQGGHEQYF. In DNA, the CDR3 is TGCAGCGTCCAAGGACAGGGGGGCCACGAGCAGTACTTC.

The CDR3 sequence is CASSISNLARELFF. For the CDR3, the DNA is TGTGCCAGTAGTATATCTAATCTAGCCAGGGAGCTGTTTTTT. The V gene is TRBV19, the J gene TRBJ2-2; D possibly corresponds to TRBD2 (5 bases). Germline-derived CDR1 and CDR2 are LNHDA and SQIVND (reference sequence). The CDR3 has 14 residues. V lost 2 bases, J lost 9 bases, and 13 bases lay in between.

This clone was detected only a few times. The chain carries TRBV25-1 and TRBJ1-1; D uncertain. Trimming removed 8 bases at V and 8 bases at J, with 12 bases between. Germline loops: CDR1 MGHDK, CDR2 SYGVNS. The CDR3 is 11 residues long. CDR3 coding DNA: TGTGCCAGCCTCTTTCTCGGGGAAGCTTTCTTT. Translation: CASLFLGEAFF.

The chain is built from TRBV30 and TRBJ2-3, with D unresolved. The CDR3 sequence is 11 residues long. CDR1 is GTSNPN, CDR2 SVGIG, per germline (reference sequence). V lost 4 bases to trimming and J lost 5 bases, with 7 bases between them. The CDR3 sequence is CAWTVRDTQYF. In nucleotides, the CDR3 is TGTGCCTGGACCGTCAGAGATACGCAGTATTTT.

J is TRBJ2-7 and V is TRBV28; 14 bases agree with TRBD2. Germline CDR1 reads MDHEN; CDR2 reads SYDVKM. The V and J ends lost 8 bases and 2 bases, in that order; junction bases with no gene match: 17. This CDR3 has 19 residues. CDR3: CASGILGLAGGHLPYEQYF. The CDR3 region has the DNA TGTGCCAGCGGAATACTCGGACTAGCGGGAGGCCACCTACCCTACGAGCAGTACTTC.